One sample yielded the 19 T cell receptor beta chains listed below, sequenced in a study of identical twins. TCRdb re-called the 5' RACE reads through MiXCR, storing one row per CDR3 protein. The sample lists 1.5 million to 2 million distinct CDR3 sequences, 25% to 35% seen once, with about 0.3% in the top ten. Sample: cord blood. The receptors come from a newborn girl in good health.

The V call is TRBV28, the J call TRBJ2-2; TRBD2 matches at 12 bases. Germline trimming cut 4 bases from V and 10 bases from J; bases unmatched to any gene: 4. In germline, CDR1 is MDHEN, CDR2 SYDVKM. This CDR3 contains 14 residues. For the CDR3, the DNA is TGTGCCAGCAGTTCACCTAGCGGGAGGGAGGAGCTGTTTTTT. Protein: CASSSPSGREELFF.

The chain carries TRBV3-1 and TRBJ2-1, with D perhaps given as TRBD1 or TRBD2 (5 bases each). The DNA end is more similar to TRBJ2-7, so the J call may be wrong. The CDR3 length is 15 residues. Germline lookup yields CDR1 LGHDT and CDR2 YNNKEL (reference sequence). The CDR3 protein is CASSQSRDAYNEQYF. CDR3 bases: TGTGCCAGCAGCCAGTCCCGGGACGCCTACAATGAGCAGTACTTC.

As DNA, the CDR3 is TGTGCCAGCAGTTTCCGCAGGGCGGAGACCCAGTACTTC. This gives the protein CASSFRRAETQYF. The rearrangement joins TRBV12-3 or TRBV12-4 to TRBJ2-7; TRBD1 might be the D (5 bases). The J call is uncertain, as TRBJ2-5 better fits the DNA end. The CDR3 has 13 amino acids.

CDR3 nucleotides: TGTGCCAGCAGTTCCGTATTAGCGGGGTATGCCGGGGAGCTGTTTTTT. Encoded protein: CASSSVLAGYAGELFF. This chain uses TRBV12-3 or TRBV12-4 with TRBJ2-2; 8 bases map to TRBD2. The CDR3 sequence is 16 residues long. Trimming removed 4 bases from V and 6 bases from J; junction bases left unmatched: 10.

In its sample, this clonotype was seen a few times. The chain is built from TRBV10-3 and TRBJ1-6; 9 nucleotides align to TRBD1. The germline V gene has CDR1 ENHRY and CDR2 SYGVKD. The CDR3 loop spans 14 amino acids. Trimming removed 6 bases from V and 7 bases from J; junction bases left unmatched: 4. The DNA for the CDR3 is TGTGCCATCAGGACGACAGGGGGGAATTCACCCCTCCACTTT. This sequence encodes CAIRTTGGNSPLHF.

This clonotype was counted only a few times. The chain uses TRBV4-1 and TRBJ2-2, with TRBD1 matching over 9 bases. The CDR3 runs 17 residues. Germline V lookup: CDR1 MGHRA, CDR2 YSYEKL. J lost 4 bases, V lost 6 bases, and 12 bases had no gene match. The CDR3 DNA sequence: TGCGCCAGCAGGAATTTCAGGGGACAGGGTGTCACCGGGGAGCTGTTTTTT. This gives the protein CASRNFRGQGVTGELFF.

This clonotype appeared many times. The chain uses TRBV5-6 and TRBJ1-5, with 7 nucleotides matching TRBD1. This CDR3 has 14 residues. The germline V gene has CDR1 SGHDT and CDR2 YYEEEE. V was pared by 4 bases and J by 0 bases, with 1 base of the junction left unmatched. This CDR3 reads CASSRDSSNQPQHF. The CDR3 DNA is TGTGCCAGCAGCCGGGACAGTAGCAATCAGCCCCAGCATTTT.

The V gene is TRBV2, the J gene TRBJ1-2, with D hard to call. Trimming cost V 4 bases and J 1 base, with 13 bases left between them. Germline V CDR1 and CDR2: SNHLY, FYNNEI. This CDR3 has 15 amino acids. DNA for the CDR3: TGTGCCAGCAGTGGAGAGGGTACGCTTAACTATGGCTACACCTTC. Its protein is CASSGEGTLNYGYTF.

The chain's CDR3 is CASSLNPSGGINNEQFF. The DNA of the CDR3 is TGTGCCAGCAGCTTAAATCCTAGCGGGGGGATAAACAATGAGCAGTTCTTC. The chain is built from TRBV11-2 and TRBJ2-1, with 11 nucleotides matching TRBD2. Germline V CDR1 and CDR2: SGHAT, FQNNGV. The CDR3 spans 17 residues. J was trimmed by 5 bases and V by 2 bases; bases with no gene match: 8.

The V and J genes are TRBV20-1 and TRBJ1-6; D might be TRBD1 (5 bases). The CDR3 runs 14 residues. Between the trimmed V and J ends, which lost 8 bases and 8 bases, there was a span of 19 bases. In germline, CDR1 is DFQATT, CDR2 SNEGSKA (reference sequence). Written as DNA, the CDR3 is TGCAGTTCGAGGGTAGTCAGGGTGGATTCACCCCTCCACTTT. This sequence encodes CSSRVVRVDSPLHF.

This clonotype was seen more than once but under ten times. The V and J genes are TRBV5-6 and TRBJ2-2; unclear D gene. The length of the CDR3 is 14 residues. Germline CDR1 SGHDT, CDR2 YYEEEE. Deletions cut 1 base from V and 12 bases from J, with 16 bases between. Here the CDR3 DNA reads TGTGCCAGCAGCTTGCTATTTGAGCAGGTGCAGCTGTTTTTT. This sequence encodes CASSLLFEQVQLFF.

The V gene is TRBV2, the J gene TRBJ2-5; 7 bases line up with TRBD1. The end of the DNA aligns better with TRBJ2-7, so the J call may be wrong. CDR1 SNHLY and CDR2 FYNNEI come from the germline V gene. CDR3 length equals 14 residues. The CDR3 nucleotides are TGTGCCAGCAGTGAAGCGGGACAGAGGTACGAGCAGTACTTC. Protein: CASSEAGQRYEQYF.

J is TRBJ1-1 and V is TRBV28; 7 nucleotides agree with TRBD1. V lost 7 bases, J lost 0 bases, and 2 bases stayed unmatched. CDR3 size: 13 residues. Germline CDR1 is MDHEN and CDR2 is SYDVKM. The CDR3 DNA is TGTGCCAGCACAGGGGGGGTGAACACTGAAGCTTTCTTT. This encodes CASTGGVNTEAFF. Drawing the rest from reference TRBV28 and TRBJ1-1, the complete variable domain is DVKVTQSSRYLVKRTGEKVFLECVQDMDHENMFWYRQDPGLGLRLIYFSYDVKMKEKGDIPEGYSVSREKKERFSLILESASTNQTSMYLCASTGGVNTEAFFGQGTRLTVV.

This clonotype was seen a handful of times. V is TRBV6-1 and J is TRBJ1-6, with TRBD1 as a possible D gene (5 bases). From germline, CDR1 is MNHNS and CDR2 SASEGT. The CDR3 is 15 amino acids. Trimming took off 5 bases at V and 6 bases at J, with 14 bases between the two ends. The CDR3: CASSPQERGNSPLHF. Written as DNA, the CDR3 is TGTGCCAGCAGTCCACAGGAGAGGGGTAATTCACCCCTCCACTTT.

The V and J genes are TRBV6-1 and TRBJ2-5; D remains unclear. The germline V and J ends were trimmed by 4 bases and 2 bases, with 11 bases remaining between them. CDR1 is MNHNS and CDR2 is SASEGT in the germline V gene. The CDR3 has 14 amino acids. The CDR3 is CASSGRVQQETQYF. In DNA form, the CDR3 reads TGTGCCAGCAGTGGCCGGGTCCAGCAAGAGACCCAGTACTTC.

CDR3 nucleotide sequence: TGTGCCAGCAGCCGAGGAAGGGTCGAGCAGTTCTTC. The encoded protein is CASSRGRVEQFF. V gene TRBV7-9 combines with J gene TRBJ2-1, with unresolved D. Deletions cut 5 bases from V and 10 bases from J, with 12 bases between. The V gene's germline CDR1 is SEHNR and CDR2 FQNEAQ (reference sequence). This CDR3 contains 12 residues.

This sequence joins TRBV11-2 and TRBJ1-2; D is undetermined. Deletions cut 5 bases from V and 4 bases from J, with 11 bases between. Germline-derived CDR1 and CDR2 are SGHAT and FQNNGV. The length of the CDR3 is 13 residues. The CDR3, as DNA: TGTGCCAGCAGCCATGGACCCCTCTATGGCTACACCTTC. It specifies CASSHGPLYGYTF.

This clonotype was counted only a few times. This chain uses TRBV20-1 with TRBJ1-6; no definite D call. The CDR3 length is 14 residues. Per the germline V gene, CDR1 is DFQATT and CDR2 is SNEGSKA (reference sequence). V shed 0 bases and J shed 6 bases, with 9 bases lying between them. The CDR3 protein is CSARDLGFNSPLHF. In DNA form, the CDR3 reads TGCAGTGCTAGAGATCTAGGCTTTAATTCACCCCTCCACTTT.

This clonotype came up a few times. The chain uses TRBV18 and TRBJ2-7; D possibly corresponds to TRBD1 (5 bases). The DNA end favors TRBJ2-5, so the J call may be wrong. The CDR3 is made up of 12 amino acids. Germline CDR1 is KGHSH and CDR2 is LQKENI. CDR3 DNA sequence: TGTGCCAGCTCACCTGGGGCAGAGACCCAGTACTTC. This sequence encodes CASSPGAETQYF.